One and the same sample provided the 27 T cell receptor beta chains below, sequenced in a study of blood T cell repertoires in COVID-19. Method: immunoSEQ multiplex PCR; TCRdb's copy keeps in-frame clones and lacks some. The top ten hold approximately 2% of the sample, which has 150,000 or so clones, over 60% seen once. The specimen sequenced was peripheral blood. These TCRs come from a woman between 65 and 79 years old with acute or convalescent COVID-19.

This chain joins TRBV18 and TRBJ2-2; D remains unclear. The CDR3 length is 14 residues. Trimming cost V 0 bases and J 3 bases, with 5 bases left between them. Germline loops: CDR1 KGHSH, CDR2 LQKENI. The CDR3 here is CASSPPSYTGELFF. In DNA, the CDR3 is TGTGCCAGCTCACCACCTAGTTACACCGGGGAGCTGTTTTTT.

This rearrangement joins TRBV6-6 to TRBJ1-2, with D perhaps TRBD1 (5 bases). V was cut by 6 bases and J by 7 bases, with 18 bases left in between. CDR1 and CDR2 from the germline V gene are MNHNY and SVGAGI (reference sequence). This CDR3 is 14 amino acids long. CDR3 region: CASSPPRGAGGYTF. The CDR3 nucleotides read TGTGCCAGCAGCCCTCCCCGCGGGGCAGGTGGCTACACCTTC.

The J gene is TRBJ2-5, the V gene TRBV7-9; 8 nucleotides line up with TRBD2. The V and J ends lost 8 bases and 4 bases, in that order; junction bases with no gene match: 9. The CDR3 loop spans 14 amino acids. The V gene's germline CDR1 is SEHNR and CDR2 FQNEAQ (reference sequence). For the CDR3, the DNA is TGTGCCAGCCTCGACGGCGCGGGAGGAGAGACCCAGTACTTC. This translates into CASLDGAGGETQYF. The whole variable domain, remainder taken from reference TRBV7-9 and TRBJ2-5, is DTGVSQNPRHKITKRGQNVTFRCDPISEHNRLYWYRQTLGQGPEFLTYFQNEAQLEKSRLLSDRFSAERPKGSFSTLEIQRTEQGDSAMYLCASLDGAGGETQYFGPGTRLLVL.

Here the CDR3 reads CASSTYRTVSPYGYTF. CDR3 DNA: TGTGCCAGCAGTACCTACCGGACAGTCTCACCCTATGGCTACACCTTC. The rearrangement links TRBV27 to TRBJ1-2; weak D call: TRBD1 (6 bases). This CDR3 is built from 16 residues. V shed 5 bases and J shed 4 bases, with 20 bases lying between them. From germline, CDR1 is MNHEY and CDR2 SMNVEV (reference sequence).

The V and J genes are TRBV15 and TRBJ1-2; 7 bases agree with TRBD1. This CDR3 has 15 residues. V lost 2 bases and J lost 8; bases outside the gene matches: 11. The V gene's germline CDR1 is LNHNV and CDR2 YYDKDF (reference sequence). CDR3 in DNA: TGTGCCACCAGCAGACTGGGGCAGGGGGTGGACGGCTACACCTTC. As protein: CATSRLGQGVDGYTF.

The chain carries TRBV30 and TRBJ1-2; 11 bases line up with TRBD1. V trimming: 5 bases; J trimming: 7 bases; junction bases outside the gene matches: 3. Germline-derived CDR1 and CDR2 are GTSNPN and SVGIG (reference sequence). The CDR3 covers 12 residues. CDR3 in DNA: TGTGCCTGGGGACAGGGGGCGGCTGGCTACACCTTC. It yields the protein CAWGQGAAGYTF.

The rearrangement links TRBV7-8 to TRBJ2-7; 8 bases agree with TRBD2. The CDR3 is 16 amino acids. Germline V gene data show CDR1 as SGHVS and CDR2 as FQNEAQ. With 2 bases clipped from V and 2 bases from J, the junction kept 8 bases outside the gene matches. The DNA of the CDR3 is TGTGCCAGCAGCTTATTCGCTCTTAGCGGGGCCTACGAGCAGTACTTC. This translates into CASSLFALSGAYEQYF.

Points on this clone: Given a much more abundant clone one base away, this may be a read error. The V gene is TRBV19, the J gene TRBJ2-5; 11 nucleotides line up with TRBD1. This CDR3 comprises 16 residues. Per the germline V gene, CDR1 is LNHDA and CDR2 is SQIVND (reference sequence). The CDR3 here is CASSSGQGGITETRYF. CDR3 DNA: TGTGCCAGTAGTTCGGGACAGGGGGGAATTACAGAGACCCGGTACTTC.

Notes on this clone: The identical CDR3 is also encoded by other nucleotide sequences in the sample. The rearrangement joins TRBV6-1 to TRBJ1-2, with TRBD1 identical over 9 bases. The germline CDR1 and CDR2 sequences are MNHNS and SASEGT. Trimming removed 1 base from V and 4 bases from J; junction bases left unmatched: 1. CDR3 length: 14 amino acids. The CDR3, as DNA: TGTGCCAGCAGTGAAGGGACAGGGGCCTATGGCTACACCTTC. Translating gives CASSEGTGAYGYTF.

The chain couples TRBV7-3 to TRBJ2-3; TRBD2 agrees at 12 bases. The CDR3 contains 15 residues. After removal of 5 bases from V and 4 bases from J, the junction contained 4 bases not matched to a gene. Germline CDR1 reads SGHTA; CDR2 reads FQGTGA. The DNA for the CDR3 is TGTGCCAGCAGCCGGACTAGCGGGAACTCAGATACGCAGTATTTT. Amino acids: CASSRTSGNSDTQYF. Supplemented by reference TRBV7-3 and TRBJ2-3, the full variable domain reads GAGVSQTPSNKVTEKGKYVELRCDPISGHTALYWYRQSLGQGPEFLIYFQGTGAADDSGLPNDRFFAVRPEGSVSTLKIQRTERGDSAVYLCASSRTSGNSDTQYFGPGTRLTVL.

This clone was detected many times. The chain combines TRBV7-8 with TRBJ2-7; 9 bases match TRBD2. CDR1 and CDR2 (germline): SGHVS, FQNEAQ. The CDR3 consists of 14 residues. With 5 bases clipped from V and 2 bases from J, the junction kept 4 bases outside the gene matches. The CDR3 DNA reads as TGTGCCAGCAGCCGAGCGGGAGGACCCTACGAGCAGTACTTC. Translated: CASSRAGGPYEQYF.

The chain links TRBV6-5 to TRBJ1-4; a possible D gene is TRBD1 (5 bases). The V end was cut by 0 bases, the J end by 8 bases, with 13 bases between. Looked up from germline, CDR1 is MNHEY and CDR2 is SVGAGI. CDR3 length equals 15 residues. The CDR3 DNA reads TGTGCCAGCAGTTACTCGGCAGGGTCAGCAGAAAAACTGTTTTTT. It codes for CASSYSAGSAEKLFF.

The chain has TRBV11-2 and TRBJ2-1; D might be TRBD1 (6 bases). The CDR3 loop spans 15 amino acids. Germline V lookup: CDR1 SGHAT, CDR2 FQNNGV. V was shortened by 3 bases and J by 0 bases, with 9 bases between the two germline ends. The CDR3 nucleotides are TGTGCCAGCAGCTTCACAGGGTACTCCTACAATGAGCAGTTCTTC. Amino acids: CASSFTGYSYNEQFF.

The chain uses TRBV19 and TRBJ1-5; a possible D gene is TRBD1 (5 bases). The V end was cut by 3 bases, the J end by 1 base, with 13 bases between. Germline V gives CDR1 LNHDA, CDR2 SQIVND (reference sequence). The CDR3 has 16 residues. CDR3 loop: CASSMSGLQSNQPQHF. The CDR3 DNA is TGTGCCAGTAGTATGTCAGGGTTGCAAAGCAATCAGCCCCAGCATTTT.

For the CDR3, the DNA is TGTGCCTGGAGTGTTTCTAGCGGGAGATTAGATACGCAGTATTTT. This sequence encodes CAWSVSSGRLDTQYF. This chain connects TRBV30 to TRBJ2-3, with 10 bases identical to TRBD2. Germline loops: CDR1 GTSNPN, CDR2 SVGIG (reference sequence). This CDR3 is 15 amino acids long. Losses at the gene ends were 0 bases for V and 5 bases for J; bases not matched to a gene: 5. The full variable domain, completed using reference TRBV30 and TRBJ2-3, is SQTIHQWPATLVQPVGSPLSLECTVEGTSNPNLYWYRQAAGRGLQLLFYSVGIGQISSEVPQNLSASRPQDRQFILSSKKLLLSDSGFYLCAWSVSSGRLDTQYFGPGTRLTVL.

This clone occurred once. This chain links TRBV6-1 with TRBJ2-1; TRBD2 aligns across 8 bases. The CDR3 totals 15 residues. Germline lookup yields CDR1 MNHNS and CDR2 SASEGT. V lost 2 bases and J lost 5; bases outside the gene matches: 5. Here the CDR3 reads CASSEQVAGNNEQFF. The CDR3 DNA reads as TGTGCCAGCAGTGAACAAGTAGCGGGAAACAATGAGCAGTTCTTC.

The J gene is TRBJ1-2, the V gene TRBV7-2; perhaps TRBD1 as D (5 bases). This CDR3 comprises 15 residues. The germline V gene has CDR1 SGHTA and CDR2 FQGNSA. Trimming took off 1 base at V and 1 base at J, with 10 bases between the two ends. Written as DNA, the CDR3 is TGTGCCAGCAGCTTAGTTGGGGGGGGTAACTATGGCTACACCTTC. Residues: CASSLVGGGNYGYTF.

The CDR3 reads CASSPFGQGNYGYTF. Here the CDR3 DNA reads TGTGCCAGCAGCCCCTTCGGACAGGGAAACTATGGCTACACCTTC. This rearrangement joins TRBV3-1 (or the pseudogene TRBV3-2) to TRBJ1-2, with 8 bases fitting TRBD1. The CDR3 is made up of 15 amino acids. Germline CDR1 and CDR2: LGHDT and YNNKEL (reference sequence). V lost 4 bases and J lost 2; bases outside the gene matches: 6.

This chain uses TRBV5-1 with TRBJ2-1; 7 nucleotides match TRBD1. The ends lost 0 bases at V and 5 bases at J; junction bases unmatched: 5. Per the germline V gene, CDR1 is SGHRS and CDR2 is YFSETQ. The length of the CDR3 is 15 residues. The CDR3: CASSLDTGDNNEQFF. Here the CDR3 DNA reads TGCGCCAGCAGCTTGGACACAGGGGACAACAATGAGCAGTTCTTC.

J is TRBJ1-6 and V is TRBV9; possibly TRBD1 for D (6 bases). CDR1 and CDR2 from the germline V gene are SGDLS and YYNGEE. V was shortened by 3 bases and J by 5 bases, with 12 bases between the two germline ends. There are 15 residues in the CDR3. The CDR3 region has the DNA TGTGCCAGCAGCGCCCATCGACAGGATAATTCACCCCTCCACTTT. Amino acid sequence: CASSAHRQDNSPLHF.

V is TRBV5-6 and J is TRBJ1-3; TRBD1 matches 8 bases. V shed 3 bases, J shed 3 bases, and the junction held 5 bases outside the gene matches. This CDR3 has 15 amino acids. From germline, CDR1 is SGHDT and CDR2 YYEEEE. The CDR3 reads CASSSGQGRGNTIYF. CDR3 coding DNA: TGTGCCAGCAGCTCTGGACAGGGCCGTGGAAACACCATATATTTT. Filled out from reference TRBV5-6 and TRBJ1-3, the complete variable domain reads DAGVTQSPTHLIKTRGQQVTLRCSPKSGHDTVSWYQQALGQGPQFIFQYYEEEERQRGNFPDRFSGHQFPNYSSELNVNALLLGDSALYLCASSSGQGRGNTIYFGEGSWLTVV.

CDR3 sequence: CASRTTGLADTQYF. The DNA for the CDR3 is TGTGCCAGCAGAACGACAGGGTTGGCAGATACGCAGTATTTT. The chain combines TRBV6-5 with TRBJ2-3, with 7 bases aligning to TRBD1. After removal of 6 bases from V and 4 bases from J, the junction contained 7 bases not matched to a gene. Germline V gene sequence: CDR1 MNHEY, CDR2 SVGAGI. This CDR3 contains 14 residues.

The table lists this clone with a count of one. V is TRBV10-3 and J is TRBJ2-6; TRBD1 agrees at 7 bases. CDR3 size: 17 residues. The V gene end was trimmed by 2 bases and the J gene end by 1 base; junction bases not matched to a gene: 5. Germline V gives CDR1 ENHRY, CDR2 SYGVKD. The CDR3 sequence is CAISEGGQRSGANVLTF. The CDR3 DNA sequence: TGTGCCATCAGTGAGGGGGGACAGAGATCTGGGGCCAACGTCCTGACTTTC.

This clone was detected many times. V is TRBV4-2 and J is TRBJ2-2; TRBD2 agrees at 9 bases. This CDR3 contains 17 residues. Germline lookup yields CDR1 LGHNA and CDR2 YNFKEQ. Germline trimming cut 0 bases from V and 5 bases from J; bases unmatched to any gene: 7. The chain's CDR3 is CASSQDGSGRSTGELFF. The CDR3 coding sequence is TGTGCCAGCAGCCAAGATGGAAGCGGGAGGTCGACCGGGGAGCTGTTTTTT.

V gene TRBV19 combines with J gene TRBJ2-4; 9 nucleotides align to TRBD2. This CDR3 has 15 amino acids. V was clipped by 11 bases and J by 0 bases; unmatched bases: 8. Germline V gene data show CDR1 as LNHDA and CDR2 as SQIVND (reference sequence). Written as DNA, the CDR3 is TGTGCCGCGAGCGGGGGGCCTCTAGCCAAAAACATTCAGTACTTC. It codes for CAASGGPLAKNIQYF.

V gene TRBV29-1 combines with J gene TRBJ2-1; possibly TRBD2 for D (6 bases). The CDR3 spans 11 residues. Looked up from germline, CDR1 is SQVTM and CDR2 is ANQGSEA. Trimming shortened V by 6 bases and J by 4 bases, and 7 bases separated the two germline ends. CDR3 protein: CSVGTYNEQFF. In DNA form, the CDR3 reads TGCAGCGTCGGGACTTACAATGAGCAGTTCTTC.

In this sample, this clone turned up a few times. The V gene is TRBV6-1, the J gene TRBJ2-1, with 9 nucleotides matching TRBD1. Germline V lookup: CDR1 MNHNS, CDR2 SASEGT. V was pared by 0 bases and J by 1 base, with 10 bases of the junction left unmatched. This CDR3 contains 19 residues. The CDR3 is CASSEALPTGGLSYNEQFF. In DNA form, the CDR3 reads TGTGCCAGCAGTGAAGCGCTTCCTACAGGGGGCCTATCCTACAATGAGCAGTTCTTC.